The 30 T cell receptor beta chains listed next were all sequenced from one sample in a study of long-term antiretroviral therapy in people with HIV. Runs used v3.0 of the immunoSEQ assay and were done at survey level. Libraries were prepared by immunoSEQ multiplex PCR; TCRdb keeps only in-frame clonotypes and omits some of them. The sample shows some 29,000 clones, 90% of them seen only once. The sample was unsorted PBMCs, taken 3.2 years before starting antiretroviral therapy. Receptors originate from a man in his fifties or sixties with HIV.

The chain uses TRBV2 and TRBJ1-6; weak D call: TRBD1 (6 bases). The V gene's germline CDR1 is SNHLY and CDR2 FYNNEI. Trimming pared 6 bases from V and 3 bases from J, leaving 6 bases between. CDR3 length equals 13 residues. The CDR3 loop reads CASRTGYNSPLHF. In nucleotides, the CDR3 is TGTGCCAGCAGGACAGGCTATAATTCACCCCTCCACTTT.

The V gene is TRBV18, the J gene TRBJ2-7; possibly TRBD2 for D (7 bases). The CDR3 sequence is 15 residues long. V was shortened by 6 bases and J by 1 base, with 16 bases between the two germline ends. Germline values: CDR1 KGHSH, CDR2 LQKENI. The CDR3 coding sequence is TGTGCCAGCTCGAGGGGGGGGTCCTTTTCCTACGAGCAGTACTTC. Translated, it gives CASSRGGSFSYEQYF.

This chain connects TRBV19 to TRBJ1-4; 10 positions agree with TRBD1. The germline gives CDR1 LNHDA, CDR2 SQIVND (reference sequence). The CDR3 has 16 residues. The junction had 11 bases not matched to a gene; V was cut back by 11 bases and J by 2 bases. As DNA, the CDR3 is TGTGCCGCGGGACAGGGGTCAGTGGGGACTAATGAAAAACTGTTTTTT. As protein: CAAGQGSVGTNEKLFF. The full variable domain, completed using reference TRBV19 and TRBJ1-4, is DGGITQSPKYLFRKEGQNVTLSCEQNLNHDAMYWYRQDPGQGLRLIYYSQIVNDFQKGDIAEGYSVSREKKESFPLTVTSAQKNPTAFYLCAAGQGSVGTNEKLFFGSGTQLSVL.

This clone has just a few counts. The V call is TRBV5-1, the J call TRBJ1-2, with D possibly matching TRBD1 (5 bases). V lost 3 bases and J 2 bases, leaving 11 bases between the germline ends. The CDR3 runs 14 residues. Germline loops: CDR1 SGHRS, CDR2 YFSETQ. DNA for the CDR3: TGCGCCAGCAGCTGGGACGGACAAAACTATGGCTACACCTTC. It encodes CASSWDGQNYGYTF.

V gene TRBV25-1 combines with J gene TRBJ1-5; D is unresolved. This CDR3 has 16 amino acids. Looked up from germline, CDR1 is MGHDK and CDR2 is SYGVNS. Trimming pared 1 base from V and 5 bases from J, leaving 15 bases between. Here the CDR3 reads CASSESGRVSDQPQHF. CDR3 in DNA: TGTGCCAGCAGTGAATCTGGTCGGGTAAGCGATCAGCCCCAGCATTTT.

This clone has just one count. The J gene is TRBJ2-3, the V gene TRBV14; unclear D gene. The V gene's germline CDR1 is SGHDN and CDR2 FVKESK. Trimming took 5 bases from V and 5 from J, leaving 5 bases between them. The CDR3 loop spans 11 amino acids. Here the CDR3 reads CASSSVDTQYF. The DNA for the CDR3 is TGTGCCAGCAGCAGCGTAGATACGCAGTATTTT.

In its sample, this clone was seen once. The V call is TRBV5-1, the J call TRBJ2-1; a weak D match, TRBD2 (6 bases). This CDR3 comprises 14 residues. V was pared by 0 bases and J by 8 bases, with 12 bases between. Looked up from germline, CDR1 is SGHRS and CDR2 is YFSETQ. CDR3 residues: CASSLGLAWDEQFF. Here the CDR3 DNA reads TGCGCCAGCAGCTTGGGCCTAGCGTGGGATGAGCAGTTCTTC.

The rearrangement links TRBV10-3 to TRBJ2-1, with TRBD2 identical over 10 bases. Germline CDR1 ENHRY, CDR2 SYGVKD. With V trimmed by 2 bases and J by 0 bases, 19 bases remained unmatched. The CDR3 covers 22 residues. CDR3 sequence: CAISESQYEPGLALSSYNEQFF. CDR3 nucleotides: TGTGCCATCAGTGAGAGTCAATACGAGCCGGGACTAGCGTTGAGCTCCTACAATGAGCAGTTCTTC.

This clone was seen only once. The rearrangement uses TRBV7-9 and TRBJ1-1; 7 bases match TRBD1. CDR1 is SEHNR and CDR2 is FQNEAQ in the germline V gene (reference sequence). This CDR3 region has 14 residues. With 5 bases clipped from V and 0 bases from J, the junction kept 3 bases outside the gene matches. CDR3 sequence reads: CASSTTGMNTEAFF. The CDR3 DNA follows: TGTGCCAGCAGCACGACAGGGATGAACACTGAAGCTTTCTTT. The full variable domain, in which reference TRBV7-9 and TRBJ1-1 provide the parts outside the CDR3, is DTGVSQNPRHKITKRGQNVTFRCDPISEHNRLYWYRQTLGQGPEFLTYFQNEAQLEKSRLLSDRFSAERPKGSFSTLEIQRTEQGDSAMYLCASSTTGMNTEAFFGQGTRLTVV.

V gene TRBV6-6 combines with J gene TRBJ2-5, with TRBD2 as a possible D gene (7 bases). V lost 10 bases to trimming and J lost 5 bases, with 17 bases between them. Germline V gene sequence: CDR1 MNHNY, CDR2 SVGAGI (reference sequence). The CDR3 consists of 13 residues. CDR3 amino acids: CAIRRGAQETQYF. Here the CDR3 DNA reads TGTGCCATCCGCCGGGGGGCCCAGGAGACCCAGTACTTC.

The chain carries TRBV11-3 and TRBJ2-5; 9 bases match TRBD2. CDR1 is SGHNT and CDR2 is YENEEA in the germline V gene. The CDR3 consists of 17 residues. J gave up 4 bases and V 2 bases, and 11 bases lay outside the gene matches. The CDR3 region has the DNA TGTGCCAGCAGCTTAAGAGGAGGGGCTAGCGGGATAGAGACCCAGTACTTC. It codes for CASSLRGGASGIETQYF.

This rearrangement joins TRBV7-9 to TRBJ2-5; D might be TRBD1 or TRBD2, each matching 5 bases. The CDR3 totals 15 residues. Trimming removed 4 bases from V and 5 bases from J, with 17 bases in between. Germline V lookup: CDR1 SEHNR, CDR2 FQNEAQ (reference sequence). For the CDR3, the DNA is TGTGCCAGCAGCTCCCCCCGGGGCCCAGGGGAGACCCAGTACTTC. Translating it yields CASSSPRGPGETQYF.

The chain has TRBV5-1 and TRBJ1-6; 7 bases map to TRBD1. V gave up 1 base and J gave up 5 bases; unmatched junction bases: 6. CDR1 and CDR2 from the germline V gene are SGHRS and YFSETQ. CDR3 size: 16 residues. CDR3 region: CASSLKGAPDNSPLHF. DNA for the CDR3: TGCGCCAGCAGCTTGAAGGGGGCGCCTGATAATTCACCCCTCCACTTT.

The chain has TRBV7-2 and TRBJ2-3, with D unclear. The germline V and J ends were trimmed by 5 bases and 1 base, with 10 bases remaining between them. The CDR3 extends over 14 amino acids. The germline V gene has CDR1 SGHTA and CDR2 FQGNSA. CDR3 in amino acids: CASSPPRGTDTQYF. For the CDR3, the DNA is TGTGCCAGCAGCCCCCCACGAGGCACAGATACGCAGTATTTT.

The chain employs TRBV11-2 and TRBJ2-7; D may be TRBD1 or TRBD2 (7 bases each). Germline V gene sequence: CDR1 SGHAT, CDR2 FQNNGV. The CDR3 is 15 amino acids. V was clipped by 5 bases and J by 0 bases, with 14 bases between them. CDR3 nucleotide sequence: TGTGCCAGCAGCCAGGGGGGGACATTCTCCTACGAGCAGTACTTC. Encoded protein: CASSQGGTFSYEQYF.

The genes are TRBV6-5 and TRBJ1-5; D unclear. In germline, CDR1 is MNHEY, CDR2 SVGAGI. This CDR3 contains 14 residues. The V end was cut by 2 bases, the J end by 2 bases, with 7 bases between. CDR3 DNA: TGTGCCAGCAGTTACAGGATGGGCAATCAGCCCCAGCATTTT. It is translated as CASSYRMGNQPQHF.

V gene TRBV19 combines with J gene TRBJ2-7; D tentatively fits TRBD1 or TRBD2 (6 bases each). The CDR3 covers 13 residues. The ends were cut back, 10 bases at V and 4 bases at J, with 17 bases in the middle. Germline V CDR1 and CDR2: LNHDA, SQIVND (reference sequence). The CDR3 reads CATSRGLVYEQYF. In nucleotides, the CDR3 is TGTGCCACCTCCAGGGGACTGGTTTACGAGCAGTACTTC.

The chain joins TRBV7-9 to TRBJ2-3; D is ambiguous. The CDR3 is made up of 15 amino acids. CDR1 is SEHNR and CDR2 is FQNEAQ in the germline V gene (reference sequence). Trimming removed 0 bases at V and 0 bases at J, with 7 bases between. The CDR3 here is CASSLAGGSTDTQYF. The CDR3 DNA is TGTGCCAGCAGCTTAGCCGGCGGTAGCACAGATACGCAGTATTTT. Full variable domain (rest looked up from reference TRBV7-9 and TRBJ2-3): DTGVSQNPRHKITKRGQNVTFRCDPISEHNRLYWYRQTLGQGPEFLTYFQNEAQLEKSRLLSDRFSAERPKGSFSTLEIQRTEQGDSAMYLCASSLAGGSTDTQYFGPGTRLTVL.

This chain links TRBV5-1 with TRBJ2-1; D is unclear. Germline V gene sequence: CDR1 SGHRS, CDR2 YFSETQ. The V end was cut by 4 bases, the J end by 2 bases, with 13 bases between. The CDR3 contains 15 residues. The CDR3 reads CASSAGSPPYNEQFF. The CDR3 bases are TGCGCCAGCAGCGCCGGGTCCCCCCCCTACAATGAGCAGTTCTTC.

This chain connects TRBV5-1 to TRBJ2-1; 7 bases agree with TRBD1. J was trimmed by 5 bases and V by 0 bases; bases with no gene match: 8. The germline V gene has CDR1 SGHRS and CDR2 YFSETQ. This CDR3 is 16 amino acids long. The CDR3 is CASSLDIGTANNEQFF. DNA for the CDR3: TGCGCCAGCAGCTTGGATATTGGGACAGCCAACAATGAGCAGTTCTTC. Complete variable domain (other parts from reference TRBV5-1 and TRBJ2-1): KAGVTQTPRYLIKTRGQQVTLSCSPISGHRSVSWYQQTPGQGLQFLFEYFSETQRNKGNFPGRFSGRQFSNSRSEMNVSTLELGDSALYLCASSLDIGTANNEQFFGPGTRLTVL.

CDR3 amino acids: CASSPAWEQYF. For the CDR3, the DNA is TGTGCCAGCAGCCCCGCCTGGGAGCAGTACTTC. This sequence joins TRBV7-9 and TRBJ2-7; D is ambiguous. V lost 5 bases and J lost 7, with 9 bases in between. The CDR3 loop spans 11 amino acids. Germline CDR1 SEHNR, CDR2 FQNEAQ (reference sequence).

The V call is TRBV7-2, the J call TRBJ1-3, with D possibly TRBD1 on 6 matching bases. Germline values: CDR1 SGHTA, CDR2 FQGNSA. V lost 1 base and J 4 bases, leaving 11 bases between the germline ends. CDR3 length: 15 residues. CDR3 sequence reads: CASSLVGALGNTIYF. The CDR3 nucleotides are TGTGCCAGCAGCTTAGTGGGGGCGTTAGGAAACACCATATATTTT.

This chain uses TRBV11-3 with TRBJ1-1; D remains ambiguous. V lost 2 bases, J lost 4 bases, and 8 bases lay in between. Germline V gene sequence: CDR1 SGHNT, CDR2 YENEEA. The CDR3 is 13 residues long. CDR3 DNA sequence: TGTGCCAGCAGCTTATTCGGGTCCACTGAAGCTTTCTTT. Protein sequence: CASSLFGSTEAFF.

The V gene is TRBV14, the J gene TRBJ2-1, with 10 positions matching TRBD2. CDR1 is SGHDN and CDR2 is FVKESK in the germline V gene. The trim removed 4 bases at V and 7 bases at J, leaving 13 bases unmatched. The CDR3 length is 17 residues. The DNA of the CDR3 is TGTGCCAGCAGCCTAATCAGGGCTAGCGGGGGCCCTAATGAGCAGTTCTTC. Protein: CASSLIRASGGPNEQFF.

CDR3 in DNA: TGTGCCAGCTCGGGACAGATCAATCAGCCCCAGCATTTT. Translation gives CASSGQINQPQHF. This chain connects TRBV18 to TRBJ1-5; 7 bases are a match to TRBD1. This CDR3 contains 13 residues. Germline loops: CDR1 KGHSH, CDR2 LQKENI. Losses at the gene ends were 6 bases for V and 3 bases for J; bases not matched to a gene: 2.

The rearrangement uses TRBV7-9 and TRBJ2-7; maybe TRBD2 (6 bases). The CDR3 totals 15 residues. Germline V gene data show CDR1 as SEHNR and CDR2 as FQNEAQ (reference sequence). Trimming left V 0 bases short and J 3 bases short, with 12 bases between. The CDR3 DNA is TGTGCCAGCAGCTTAGCGGTGGAGGGAGGCTACGAGCAGTACTTC. Its translation: CASSLAVEGGYEQYF.

In DNA form, the CDR3 reads TGTGCCAGCAGCTACGGACAAGCGGGCTCCTACGAGCAGTACTTC. This codes for CASSYGQAGSYEQYF. The chain recombines TRBV7-3 with TRBJ2-7; possibly TRBD2 for D (6 bases). V lost 4 bases and J 0 bases, leaving 13 bases between the germline ends. The CDR3 loop spans 15 amino acids. Germline CDR1 SGHTA, CDR2 FQGTGA.

The J gene is TRBJ1-5, the V gene TRBV27; D uncertain. The CDR3 extends over 16 amino acids. The V and J ends lost 1 base and 0 bases respectively, with 10 bases between them. CDR1 is MNHEY and CDR2 is SMNVEV in the germline V gene (reference sequence). Here the CDR3 reads CASSLFGANSNQPQHF. DNA for the CDR3: TGTGCCAGCAGTTTATTTGGAGCTAATAGCAATCAGCCCCAGCATTTT.

The rearrangement links TRBV5-1 to TRBJ2-2; 10 nucleotides agree with TRBD2. CDR3 length: 17 amino acids. The V gene end was trimmed by 1 base and the J gene end by 3 bases; junction bases not matched to a gene: 6. Germline V CDR1 and CDR2: SGHRS, YFSETQ. The CDR3 is CASSLFGLADHTGELFF. The DNA of the CDR3 is TGCGCCAGCAGCTTGTTCGGACTAGCGGATCACACCGGGGAGCTGTTTTTT.

V usage is TRBV7-2 and J usage is TRBJ2-7; no firm D call. The germline V gene encodes CDR1 SGHTA and CDR2 FQGNSA. This CDR3 has 14 residues. V gave up 0 bases and J gave up 3 bases, with 9 bases separating them. CDR3 protein: CASSLASGYYEQYF. The DNA for the CDR3 is TGTGCCAGCAGCTTAGCGAGTGGATACTACGAGCAGTACTTC.